Listed here are 29 T cell receptor beta chains from one sample, sequenced in a study of cytomegalovirus exposure and HLA in healthy donors. This PCR relied on a set of 60 Vbeta primers and 13 Jbeta primers. Repertoires were generated with immunoSEQ multiplex PCR, while TCRdb's copy carries only in-frame clones and drops some. The table shows 60,000 to 70,000 clones, with around 68% occurring only once. What was sequenced was PBMCs. All receptors derive from a man aged 45-65 years in good health and CMV-seropositive.

This chain connects TRBV7-9 to TRBJ1-4; 7 bases agree with TRBD1. Germline lookup yields CDR1 SEHNR and CDR2 FQNEAQ (reference sequence). This CDR3 contains 13 residues. V trimming: 5 bases; J trimming: 6 bases; junction bases outside the gene matches: 3. CDR3 in DNA: TGTGCCAGCAGCCCGGGACAGCATGAAAAACTGTTTTTT. Its protein is CASSPGQHEKLFF.

This clone was seen only once. This chain uses TRBV11-3 with TRBJ2-2; 9 bases map to TRBD2. The CDR3 runs 15 residues. Unmatched junction bases numbered 8, after V lost 5 bases and J lost 7 bases. Germline CDR1 reads SGHNT; CDR2 reads YENEEA. CDR3 in amino acids: CASSAFSGSLGELFF. CDR3 coding DNA: TGTGCCAGCAGCGCCTTTAGCGGGAGTCTCGGGGAGCTGTTTTTT.

This clone was picked up one time. The chain combines TRBV30 with TRBJ2-5; possible D gene TRBD1, 5 bases. This CDR3 comprises 13 residues. V shed 8 bases and J shed 4 bases, with 17 bases lying between them. Germline V CDR1 and CDR2: GTSNPN, SVGIG (reference sequence). The CDR3 nucleotides read TGTGCCGTGGAAGGTCAGGGCAGAGAGACCCAGTACTTC. It encodes CAVEGQGRETQYF. Drawing the rest from reference TRBV30 and TRBJ2-5, the complete variable domain is SQTIHQWPATLVQPVGSPLSLECTVEGTSNPNLYWYRQAAGRGLQLLFYSVGIGQISSEVPQNLSASRPQDRQFILSSKKLLLSDSGFYLCAVEGQGRETQYFGPGTRLLVL.

The chain is built from TRBV5-4 and TRBJ2-5; TRBD2 aligns across 13 bases. Trimming took 1 base from V and 5 from J; bases not matched to a gene: 8. This CDR3 has 17 amino acids. Germline CDR1 reads SGHNT; CDR2 reads YYREEE (reference sequence). CDR3 nucleotides: TGTGCCAGCAGCTTGCGGACTAGCGGGGGCCCGGGGGAGACCCAGTACTTC. Amino acid sequence: CASSLRTSGGPGETQYF.

The genes are TRBV7-9 and TRBJ2-5, with 11 nucleotides matching TRBD1. The CDR3 is 14 amino acids. Germline values: CDR1 SEHNR, CDR2 FQNEAQ (reference sequence). The trim removed 5 bases at V and 5 bases at J, leaving 4 bases unmatched. CDR3 in amino acids: CASSVGTGGETQYF. The CDR3 DNA reads as TGTGCCAGCAGCGTCGGGACAGGGGGGGAGACCCAGTACTTC.

This clone was seen more than once but under ten times. The V and J genes are TRBV11-2 and TRBJ1-1; no clear D. Germline values: CDR1 SGHAT, CDR2 FQNNGV. Trimming pared 5 bases from V and 0 bases from J, leaving 19 bases between. The CDR3 length is 17 residues. CDR3 in amino acids: CASSPRSRRLMNTEAFF. The CDR3 bases are TGTGCCAGCAGCCCCCGGTCCAGGCGCCTCATGAACACTGAAGCTTTCTTT.

The rearrangement uses TRBV5-6 and TRBJ2-5; D is tentatively TRBD1 or TRBD2 (9 bases each). CDR3 length: 19 residues. V lost 0 bases to trimming and J lost 6 bases, with 27 bases between them. Germline CDR1 reads SGHDT; CDR2 reads YYEEEE. This CDR3 is CASSLEGQGLSGSEKTQYF. DNA for the CDR3: TGTGCCAGCAGCTTGGAGGGACAGGGACTTAGCGGGAGTGAAAAGACCCAGTACTTC.

V gene TRBV15 combines with J gene TRBJ1-2; D is undetermined. Germline CDR1 LNHNV, CDR2 YYDKDF (reference sequence). This CDR3 region has 14 residues. Trimming shortened V by 3 bases and J by 5 bases, and 13 bases separated the two germline ends. Written as DNA, the CDR3 is TGTGCCACCAGCAGGGTGGGGAGGGAATATGGCTACACCTTC. This sequence encodes CATSRVGREYGYTF. Full variable domain (missing parts from reference TRBV15 and TRBJ1-2): DAMVIQNPRYQVTQFGKPVTLSCSQTLNHNVMYWYQQKSSQAPKLLFHYYDKDFNNEADTPDNFQSRRPNTSFCFLDIRSPGLGDTAMYLCATSRVGREYGYTFGSGTRLTVV.

The rearrangement uses TRBV7-9 and TRBJ1-2, with 7 bases aligning to TRBD1. This CDR3 region has 17 residues. In germline, CDR1 is SEHNR, CDR2 FQNEAQ (reference sequence). V was pared by 3 bases and J by 2 bases, with 12 bases of the junction left unmatched. Here the CDR3 DNA reads TGTGCCAGCAGCTTGCCGACCGACAGGGTGGGGAACTATGGCTACACCTTC. This codes for CASSLPTDRVGNYGYTF.

The chain links TRBV27 to TRBJ2-5, with TRBD2 matching 14 bases. Per germline, CDR1 MNHEY and CDR2 SMNVEV (reference sequence). This CDR3 has 17 residues. After removal of 5 bases from V and 4 bases from J, the junction contained 9 bases not matched to a gene. The CDR3 sequence is CASSRLGLAGGGETQYF. CDR3 DNA: TGTGCCAGCAGTCGACTCGGACTAGCGGGAGGAGGAGAGACCCAGTACTTC.

A few counts support this clone. Other DNA variants within this sample encode the same CDR3. V is TRBV27 and J is TRBJ2-7, with 9 bases that match TRBD2. This CDR3 comprises 14 residues. V was clipped by 5 bases and J by 0 bases; unmatched bases: 2. From germline, CDR1 is MNHEY and CDR2 SMNVEV (reference sequence). CDR3 nucleotides: TGTGCCAGCAGTAGGACTAGCGCCTCCTACGAGCAGTACTTC. Translation: CASSRTSASYEQYF.

The rearrangement links TRBV30 to TRBJ2-7; the match to TRBD1 covers 9 bases. Trimming took 1 base from V and 2 from J; bases not matched to a gene: 9. The CDR3 runs 16 residues. Germline loops: CDR1 GTSNPN, CDR2 SVGIG (reference sequence). CDR3 DNA sequence: TGTGCCTGGAGTGGAACCGGGACAGGGATTCCCTACGAGCAGTACTTC. Translated: CAWSGTGTGIPYEQYF.

The chain is built from TRBV27 and TRBJ2-3; 10 nucleotides agree with TRBD2. V gave up 6 bases and J gave up 5 bases; unmatched junction bases: 5. The CDR3 totals 14 residues. Germline V gene sequence: CDR1 MNHEY, CDR2 SMNVEV (reference sequence). The CDR3 reads CASSIAGGRDTQYF. CDR3 nucleotide sequence: TGTGCCAGCAGCATAGCGGGGGGCAGAGATACGCAGTATTTT.

V gene TRBV5-1 combines with J gene TRBJ2-7; 8 bases match TRBD2. The CDR3 runs to 14 residues. After removal of 3 bases from V and 3 bases from J, the junction contained 5 bases not matched to a gene. Per germline, CDR1 SGHRS and CDR2 YFSETQ. This chain's CDR3 is CASSSRTSNYEQYF. CDR3 coding DNA: TGCGCCAGCAGCTCCCGGACTAGCAACTACGAGCAGTACTTC.

The chain carries TRBV9 and TRBJ1-4; 9 bases are a match to TRBD1. CDR1 SGDLS and CDR2 YYNGEE come from the germline V gene. CDR3 length: 15 amino acids. The junction had 10 bases not matched to a gene; V was cut back by 6 bases and J by 7 bases. CDR3 protein: CASNPGQGRFEKLFF. The CDR3 DNA follows: TGTGCCAGCAACCCCGGACAGGGGCGATTTGAAAAACTGTTTTTT. The complete variable domain, with remaining parts taken from reference TRBV9 and TRBJ1-4, reads DSGVTQTPKHLITATGQRVTLRCSPRSGDLSVYWYQQSLDQGLQFLIQYYNGEERAKGNILERFSAQQFPDLHSELNLSSLELGDSALYFCASNPGQGRFEKLFFGSGTQLSVL.

This chain links TRBV10-2 with TRBJ1-1; TRBD1 might be the D (6 bases). Germline lookup yields CDR1 WSHSY and CDR2 SAAADI. CDR3 size: 14 residues. V was cut by 1 base and J by 6 bases, with 12 bases left in between. CDR3 in amino acids: CASSEWTESAEAFF. The CDR3 nucleotides read TGCGCCAGCAGTGAGTGGACAGAGAGCGCTGAAGCTTTCTTT.

The rearrangement uses TRBV6-6 and TRBJ2-7; 7 nucleotides match TRBD1. The V gene end was trimmed by 7 bases and the J gene end by 3 bases; junction bases not matched to a gene: 6. This CDR3 has 13 residues. The germline gives CDR1 MNHNY, CDR2 SVGAGI (reference sequence). CDR3: CASNEGQYYEQYF. DNA for the CDR3: TGTGCCAGCAACGAGGGACAGTACTACGAGCAGTACTTC.

The chain couples TRBV7-9 to TRBJ2-2; 10 bases agree with TRBD2. The ends lost 3 bases at V and 5 bases at J; junction bases unmatched: 12. The CDR3 sequence is 18 residues long. CDR1 is SEHNR, CDR2 FQNEAQ, per germline (reference sequence). This chain's CDR3 is CASSFRLLAGGGTGELFF. CDR3 DNA: TGTGCCAGCAGCTTCCGTCTTTTAGCGGGAGGAGGAACCGGGGAGCTGTTTTTT.

The J gene is TRBJ1-2, the V gene TRBV5-4; no firm D call. CDR3 length equals 17 residues. The germline V and J ends were trimmed by 0 bases and 7 bases, with 22 bases remaining between them. Per the germline V gene, CDR1 is SGHNT and CDR2 is YYREEE (reference sequence). The CDR3 reads CASSLANRGPSAPGYTF. CDR3 sequence (DNA): TGTGCCAGCAGCTTGGCAAACCGCGGGCCCTCTGCCCCTGGCTACACCTTC. The full variable domain, its missing parts supplied by reference TRBV5-4 and TRBJ1-2, is ETGVTQSPTHLIKTRGQQVTLRCSSQSGHNTVSWYQQALGQGPQFIFQYYREEENGRGNFPPRFSGLQFPNYSSELNVNALELDDSALYLCASSLANRGPSAPGYTFGSGTRLTVV.

V gene TRBV7-9 combines with J gene TRBJ1-2, with D perhaps TRBD1 (5 bases). V shed 0 bases and J shed 5 bases, with 10 bases lying between them. Germline lookup yields CDR1 SEHNR and CDR2 FQNEAQ (reference sequence). This CDR3 contains 14 residues. CDR3 DNA sequence: TGTGCCAGCAGCTTAGCGTCGGGGGGTTATGGCTACACCTTC. Translated, it gives CASSLASGGYGYTF.

The count of this clone is one. The chain employs TRBV13 and TRBJ2-1, with 9 bases matching TRBD2. V gave up 1 base and J gave up 9 bases; unmatched junction bases: 10. The CDR3 consists of 16 residues. Germline loops: CDR1 PRHDT, CDR2 FYEKMQ (reference sequence). The CDR3 region has the DNA TGTGCCAGCAGCTTAGCTGGGGTTAGCGGGAGATCTGAGCAGTTCTTC. Translating gives CASSLAGVSGRSEQFF.

The chain joins TRBV11-2 to TRBJ1-4, with 10 bases matching TRBD1. V shed 4 bases and J 8 bases; nucleotides not matched to a gene: 4. Per germline, CDR1 SGHAT and CDR2 FQNNGV. The CDR3 covers 14 residues. The CDR3 spells CASSWDRGGEKLFF. In DNA form, the CDR3 reads TGTGCCAGCAGCTGGGACAGGGGTGGGGAAAAACTGTTTTTT.

The chain joins TRBV4-1 to TRBJ1-3; no clear D gene. Germline CDR1 and CDR2: MGHRA and YSYEKL. Trimming shortened V by 1 base and J by 3 bases, and 10 bases separated the two germline ends. The CDR3 consists of 15 residues. CDR3 in DNA: TGCGCCAGCAGCCAAGGGGCCCGTAGTGGAAACACCATATATTTT. It specifies CASSQGARSGNTIYF.

This sequence joins TRBV5-1 and TRBJ2-5, with 9 bases fitting TRBD2. V shed 4 bases and J 9 bases; nucleotides not matched to a gene: 25. This CDR3 region has 19 residues. Germline V gene lookup returns CDR1 SGHRS and CDR2 YFSETQ. CDR3 in amino acids: CASSPSGLASNGQRMPQYF. The CDR3 coding sequence is TGCGCCAGCAGCCCTTCGGGACTAGCATCGAACGGGCAACGAATGCCCCAGTACTTC.

The CDR3 is CASSRLAGPNEQFF. In DNA form, the CDR3 reads TGTGCCAGCAGCCGACTAGCGGGACCCAATGAGCAGTTCTTC. This chain uses TRBV7-3 with TRBJ2-1; 11 positions match TRBD2. The V gene end was trimmed by 5 bases and the J gene end by 6 bases; junction bases not matched to a gene: 3. This CDR3 is built from 14 residues. Germline CDR1 SGHTA, CDR2 FQGTGA.

This clone turned up a few times. This rearrangement joins TRBV19 to TRBJ2-5; D perhaps matches TRBD1 (8 bases). The germline V gene has CDR1 LNHDA and CDR2 SQIVND (reference sequence). The V end lost 6 bases, the J end lost 2 bases, and 13 bases lay between the germline ends. This CDR3 has 14 residues. This CDR3 is CASSYRGGQETQYF. Here the CDR3 DNA reads TGTGCCAGTAGCTACAGGGGGGGTCAAGAGACCCAGTACTTC. Full variable domain (rest looked up from reference TRBV19 and TRBJ2-5): DGGITQSPKYLFRKEGQNVTLSCEQNLNHDAMYWYRQDPGQGLRLIYYSQIVNDFQKGDIAEGYSVSREKKESFPLTVTSAQKNPTAFYLCASSYRGGQETQYFGPGTRLLVL.

This sequence joins TRBV4-1 and TRBJ1-4, with 7 bases that match TRBD1. Germline CDR1 is MGHRA and CDR2 is YSYEKL. Trimming took 1 base from V and 7 from J; bases not matched to a gene: 3. This CDR3 has 14 amino acids. Here the CDR3 reads CASSQVGGGEKLFF. CDR3 bases: TGCGCCAGCAGCCAAGTAGGGGGCGGTGAAAAACTGTTTTTT.

V usage is TRBV9 and J usage is TRBJ2-7; weak D call: TRBD2 (6 bases). Germline CDR1 is SGDLS and CDR2 is YYNGEE. Trimming left V 3 bases short and J 5 bases short, with 15 bases between. The CDR3 is 14 amino acids. CDR3 residues: CASSGPGLKNEQYF. The CDR3 nucleotides are TGTGCCAGCAGCGGTCCGGGACTGAAGAACGAGCAGTACTTC.

The chain recombines TRBV29-1 with TRBJ1-4, with 12 bases that match TRBD1. Losses at the gene ends were 6 bases for V and 11 bases for J; bases not matched to a gene: 10. This CDR3 region has 14 residues. CDR1 and CDR2 from the germline V gene are SQVTM and ANQGSEA. The CDR3 coding sequence is TGCAGCGTCCGGATCGGGACAGGGGGCTTGAAACTGTTTTTT. It encodes CSVRIGTGGLKLFF.